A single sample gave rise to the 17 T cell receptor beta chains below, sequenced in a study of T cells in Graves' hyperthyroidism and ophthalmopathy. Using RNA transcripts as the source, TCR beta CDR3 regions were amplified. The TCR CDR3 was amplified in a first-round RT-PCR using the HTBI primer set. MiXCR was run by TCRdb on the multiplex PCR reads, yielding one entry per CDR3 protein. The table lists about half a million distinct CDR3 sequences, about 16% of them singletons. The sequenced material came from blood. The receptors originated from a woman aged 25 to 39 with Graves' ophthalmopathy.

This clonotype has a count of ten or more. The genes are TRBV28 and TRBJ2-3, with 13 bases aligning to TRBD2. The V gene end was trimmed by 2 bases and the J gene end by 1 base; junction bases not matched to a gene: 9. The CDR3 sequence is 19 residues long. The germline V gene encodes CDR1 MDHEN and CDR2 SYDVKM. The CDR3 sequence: CASSLRLLAGGPRTDTQYF. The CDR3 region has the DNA TGTGCCAGCAGTTTAAGGTTACTAGCGGGAGGGCCCCGCACAGATACGCAGTATTTT.

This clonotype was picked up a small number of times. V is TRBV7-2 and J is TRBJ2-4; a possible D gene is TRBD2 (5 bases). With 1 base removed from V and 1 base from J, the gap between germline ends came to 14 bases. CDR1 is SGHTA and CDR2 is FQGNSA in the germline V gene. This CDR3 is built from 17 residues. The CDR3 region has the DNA TGTGCCAGCAGCTTAGTGGGGAGAGGTTGGGCCAAAAACATTCAGTACTTC. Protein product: CASSLVGRGWAKNIQYF.

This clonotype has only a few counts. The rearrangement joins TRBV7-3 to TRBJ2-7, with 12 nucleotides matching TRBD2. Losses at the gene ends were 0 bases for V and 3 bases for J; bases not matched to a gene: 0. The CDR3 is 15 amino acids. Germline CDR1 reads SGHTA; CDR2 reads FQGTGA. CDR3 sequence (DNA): TGTGCCAGCAGCTTAACGGGACTAGCGGGCTACGAGCAGTACTTC. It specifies CASSLTGLAGYEQYF.

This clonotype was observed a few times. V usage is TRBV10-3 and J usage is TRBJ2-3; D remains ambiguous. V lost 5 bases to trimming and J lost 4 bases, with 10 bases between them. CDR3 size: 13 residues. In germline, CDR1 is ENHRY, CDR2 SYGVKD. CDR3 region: CAISRLLADTQYF. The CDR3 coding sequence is TGTGCCATCAGTCGGCTGTTGGCAGATACGCAGTATTTT.

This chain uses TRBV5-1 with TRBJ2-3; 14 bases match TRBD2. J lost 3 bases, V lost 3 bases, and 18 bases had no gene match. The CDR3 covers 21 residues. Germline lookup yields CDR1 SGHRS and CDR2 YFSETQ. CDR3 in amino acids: CASSYPGQATGTSGSTDTQYF. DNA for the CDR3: TGCGCCAGCAGCTACCCCGGACAGGCAACCGGGACTAGCGGGAGTACAGATACGCAGTATTTT.

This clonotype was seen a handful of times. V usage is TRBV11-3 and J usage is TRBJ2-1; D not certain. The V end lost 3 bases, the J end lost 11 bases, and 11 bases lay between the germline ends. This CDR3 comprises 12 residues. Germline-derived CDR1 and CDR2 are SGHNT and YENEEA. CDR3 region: CASSFGPGKQFF. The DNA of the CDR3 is TGTGCCAGCAGCTTCGGTCCGGGCAAGCAGTTCTTC.

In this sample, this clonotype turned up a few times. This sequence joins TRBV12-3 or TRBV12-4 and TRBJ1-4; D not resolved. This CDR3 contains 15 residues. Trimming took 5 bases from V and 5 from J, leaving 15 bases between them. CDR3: CASSPWGGNNEKLFF. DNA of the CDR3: TGTGCCAGCAGTCCCTGGGGAGGCAACAATGAAAAACTGTTTTTT.

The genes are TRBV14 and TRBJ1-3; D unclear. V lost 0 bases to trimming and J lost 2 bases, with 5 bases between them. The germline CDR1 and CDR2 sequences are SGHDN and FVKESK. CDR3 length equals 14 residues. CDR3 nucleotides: TGTGCCAGCAGCCAAGATCCTGCTGGAAACACCATATATTTT. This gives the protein CASSQDPAGNTIYF.

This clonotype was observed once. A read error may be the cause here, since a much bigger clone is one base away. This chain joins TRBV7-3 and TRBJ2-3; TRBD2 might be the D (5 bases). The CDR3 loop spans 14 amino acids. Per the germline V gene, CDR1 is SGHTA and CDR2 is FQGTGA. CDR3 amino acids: CASSLNSGTDMQYF. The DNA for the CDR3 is TGTGCCAGCAGCTTAAACAGCGGCACAGATATGCAGTATTTT.

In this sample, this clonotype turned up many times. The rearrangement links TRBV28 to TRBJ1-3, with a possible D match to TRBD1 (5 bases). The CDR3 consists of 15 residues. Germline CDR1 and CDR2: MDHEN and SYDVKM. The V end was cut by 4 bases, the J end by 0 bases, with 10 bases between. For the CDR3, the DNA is TGTGCCAGCAGTTCGCAGGGCATCTCTGGAAACACCATATATTTT. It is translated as CASSSQGISGNTIYF.

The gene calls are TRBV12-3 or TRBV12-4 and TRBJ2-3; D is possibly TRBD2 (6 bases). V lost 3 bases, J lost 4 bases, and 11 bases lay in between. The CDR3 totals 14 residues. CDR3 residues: CASSFRRDADTQYF. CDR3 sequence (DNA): TGTGCCAGCAGTTTTCGGAGGGATGCAGATACGCAGTATTTT.

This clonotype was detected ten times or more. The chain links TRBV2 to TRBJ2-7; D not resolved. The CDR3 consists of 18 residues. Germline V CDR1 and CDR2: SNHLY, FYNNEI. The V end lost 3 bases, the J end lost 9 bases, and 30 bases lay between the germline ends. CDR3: CASSDPVNPDPRPRLQYF. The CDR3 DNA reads TGTGCCAGCAGTGACCCCGTAAACCCAGACCCCCGTCCACGACTGCAGTACTTC. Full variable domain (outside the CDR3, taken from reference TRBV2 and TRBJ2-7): EPEVTQTPSHQVTQMGQEVILRCVPISNHLYFYWYRQILGQKVEFLVSFYNNEISEKSEIFDDQFSVERPDGSNFTLKIRSTKLEDSAMYFCASSDPVNPDPRPRLQYFGPGTRLTVT.

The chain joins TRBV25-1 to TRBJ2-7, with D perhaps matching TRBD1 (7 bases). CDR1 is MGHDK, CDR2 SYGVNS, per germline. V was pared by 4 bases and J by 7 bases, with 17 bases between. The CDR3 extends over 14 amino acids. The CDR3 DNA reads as TGTGCCAGCAGTGTCCCAGGGGGGTGGTGGGAGCAGTACTTC. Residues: CASSVPGGWWEQYF.

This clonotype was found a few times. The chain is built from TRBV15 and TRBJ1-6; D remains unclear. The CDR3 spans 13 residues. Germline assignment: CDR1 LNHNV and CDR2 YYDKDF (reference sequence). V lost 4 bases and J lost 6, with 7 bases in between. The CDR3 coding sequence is TGTGCCACCAGCAAGGCAGCTAATTCACCCCTCCACTTT. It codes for CATSKAANSPLHF.

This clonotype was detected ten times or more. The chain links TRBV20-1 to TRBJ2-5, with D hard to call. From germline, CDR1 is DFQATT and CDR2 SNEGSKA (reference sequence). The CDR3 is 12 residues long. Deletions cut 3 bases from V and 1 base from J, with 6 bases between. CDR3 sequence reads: CSASRFQETQYF. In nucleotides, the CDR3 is TGCAGTGCTAGCAGATTCCAAGAGACCCAGTACTTC.

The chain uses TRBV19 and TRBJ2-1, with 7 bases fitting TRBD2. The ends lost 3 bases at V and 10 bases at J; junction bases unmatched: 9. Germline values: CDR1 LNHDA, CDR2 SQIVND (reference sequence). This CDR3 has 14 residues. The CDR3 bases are TGTGCCAGTAGTATTCGGCGGGAGTACGGGGAGCAGTTCTTC. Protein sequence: CASSIRREYGEQFF. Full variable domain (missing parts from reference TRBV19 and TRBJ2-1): DGGITQSPKYLFRKEGQNVTLSCEQNLNHDAMYWYRQDPGQGLRLIYYSQIVNDFQKGDIAEGYSVSREKKESFPLTVTSAQKNPTAFYLCASSIRREYGEQFFGPGTRLTVL.

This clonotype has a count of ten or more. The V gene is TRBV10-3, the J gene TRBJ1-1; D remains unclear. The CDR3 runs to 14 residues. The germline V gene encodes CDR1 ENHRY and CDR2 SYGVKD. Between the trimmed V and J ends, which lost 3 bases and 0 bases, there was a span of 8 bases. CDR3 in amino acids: CAISEGYLNTEAFF. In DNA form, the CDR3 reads TGTGCCATCAGTGAAGGGTACCTGAACACTGAAGCTTTCTTT.